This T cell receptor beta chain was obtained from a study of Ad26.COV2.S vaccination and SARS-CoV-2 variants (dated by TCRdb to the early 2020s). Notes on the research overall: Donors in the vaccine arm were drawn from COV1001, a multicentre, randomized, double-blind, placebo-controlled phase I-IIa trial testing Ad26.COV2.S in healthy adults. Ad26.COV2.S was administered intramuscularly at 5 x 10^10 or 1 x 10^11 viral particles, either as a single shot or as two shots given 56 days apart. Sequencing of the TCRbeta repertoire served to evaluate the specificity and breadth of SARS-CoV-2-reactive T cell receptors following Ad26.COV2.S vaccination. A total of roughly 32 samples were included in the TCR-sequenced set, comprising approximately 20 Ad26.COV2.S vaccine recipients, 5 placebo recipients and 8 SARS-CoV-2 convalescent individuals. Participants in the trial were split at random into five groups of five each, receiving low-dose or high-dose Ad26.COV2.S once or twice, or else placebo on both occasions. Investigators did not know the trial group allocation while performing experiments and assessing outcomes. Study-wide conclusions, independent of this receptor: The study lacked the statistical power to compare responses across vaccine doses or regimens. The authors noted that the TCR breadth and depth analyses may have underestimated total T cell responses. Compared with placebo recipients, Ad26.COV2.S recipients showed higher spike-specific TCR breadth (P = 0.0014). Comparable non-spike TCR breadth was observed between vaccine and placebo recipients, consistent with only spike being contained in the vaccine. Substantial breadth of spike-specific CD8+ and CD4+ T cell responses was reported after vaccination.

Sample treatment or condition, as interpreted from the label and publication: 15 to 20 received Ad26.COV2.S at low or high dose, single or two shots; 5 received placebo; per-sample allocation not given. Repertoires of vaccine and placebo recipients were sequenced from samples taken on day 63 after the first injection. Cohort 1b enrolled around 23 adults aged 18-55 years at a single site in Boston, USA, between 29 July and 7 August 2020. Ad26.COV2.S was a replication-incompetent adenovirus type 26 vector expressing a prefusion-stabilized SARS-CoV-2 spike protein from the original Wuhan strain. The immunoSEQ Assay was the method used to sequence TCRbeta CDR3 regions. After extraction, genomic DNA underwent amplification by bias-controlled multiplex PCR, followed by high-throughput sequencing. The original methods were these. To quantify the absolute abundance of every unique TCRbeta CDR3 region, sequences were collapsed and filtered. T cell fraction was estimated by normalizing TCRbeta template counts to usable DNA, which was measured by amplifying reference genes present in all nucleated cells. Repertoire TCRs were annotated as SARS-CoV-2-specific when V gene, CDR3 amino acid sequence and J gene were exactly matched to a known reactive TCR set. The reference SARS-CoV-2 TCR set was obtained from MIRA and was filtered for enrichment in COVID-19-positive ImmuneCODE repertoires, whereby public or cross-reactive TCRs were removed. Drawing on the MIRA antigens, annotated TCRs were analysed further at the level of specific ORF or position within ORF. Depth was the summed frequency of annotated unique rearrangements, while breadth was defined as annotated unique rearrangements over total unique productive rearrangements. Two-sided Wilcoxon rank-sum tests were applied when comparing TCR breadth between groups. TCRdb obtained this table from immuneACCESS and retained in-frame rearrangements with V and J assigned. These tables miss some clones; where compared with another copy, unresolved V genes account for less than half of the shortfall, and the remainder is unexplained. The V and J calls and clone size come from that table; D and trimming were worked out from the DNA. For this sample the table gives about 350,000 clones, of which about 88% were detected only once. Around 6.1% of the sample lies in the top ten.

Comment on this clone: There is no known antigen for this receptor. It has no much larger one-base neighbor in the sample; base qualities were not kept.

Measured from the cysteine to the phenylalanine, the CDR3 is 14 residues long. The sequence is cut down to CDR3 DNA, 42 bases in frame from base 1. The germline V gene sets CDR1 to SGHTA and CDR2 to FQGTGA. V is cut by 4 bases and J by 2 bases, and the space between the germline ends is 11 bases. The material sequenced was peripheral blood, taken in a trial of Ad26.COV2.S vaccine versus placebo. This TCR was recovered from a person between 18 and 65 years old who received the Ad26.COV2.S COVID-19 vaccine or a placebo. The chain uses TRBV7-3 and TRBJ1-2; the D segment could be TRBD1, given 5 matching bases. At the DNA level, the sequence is TGTGCCAGCAGCTCCTCAGGGTGGAACTATGGCTACACCTTC. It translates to CASSSSGWNYGYTF.